Listed below are T cell receptor beta chains from one sample, sequenced in a study of blood T cell repertoires in COVID-19. TCRdb's table, derived via immunoSEQ multiplex PCR, lists solely in-frame clones and lacks some. The data show 35,000 to 50,000 clones, roughly 70% seen once. Sequenced sample: peripheral blood. Receptors originate from a man older than 75 with acute or convalescent COVID-19. Each CDR3 is given with its conserved first and last residue. The D gene is left open where the match is weak. Only part of the rows carry a size: once, few, many, or a class if the clone is expanded.

abundance	d_gene	v_gene	j_gene	CDR3nt	CDR3aa
NA	NA	TRBV27	TRBJ2-7	TGTGCCAGCAGTTTGGACAATTACTCCTACGAGCAGTACTTC	CASSLDNYSYEQYF
NA	NA	TRBV7-2	TRBJ2-1	TGTGCCAGCAGCTTAATCGGGAATGAGCAGTTCTTC	CASSLIGNEQFF
NA	NA	TRBV7-2	TRBJ2-1	TGTGCCAGCAGCCGCTATAATGAGCAGTTCTTC	CASSRYNEQFF
NA	NA	TRBV25-1	TRBJ2-1	TGTGCCAGCAGTGTCGCCGGGACAAGAAACAATGAGCAGTTCTTC	CASSVAGTRNNEQFF
NA	NA	TRBV6-1	TRBJ1-5	TGTGCCAGCAGTCCCCCGACCGGGAGGCCCCAGCATTTT	CASSPPTGRPQHF
NA	NA	TRBV6-5	TRBJ1-2	TGTGCCAGCACTAGGCGTGTGGCCGGGGAATATGGCTACACCTTC	CASTRRVAGEYGYTF
NA	TRBD2	TRBV24-1	TRBJ2-7	TGTGCCACCAGTGATTACAAGACTAGCGTAAACGAGCAGTACTTC	CATSDYKTSVNEQYF
NA	TRBD2	TRBV5-6	TRBJ2-2	TGTGCCAGCAGCTTCCCCCTAGCGGGACTTACCGGGGAGCTGTTTTTT	CASSFPLAGLTGELFF
NA	TRBD1	TRBV19	TRBJ2-1	TGTGCCAGTAGTACCGGGACAGGGGCCAGTAATGAGCAGTTCTTC	CASSTGTGASNEQFF
few	TRBD1	TRBV7-3	TRBJ2-7	TGTGCCAGCAGCCCCCAACCAGGGGGCTTGAACGAGCAGTACTTC	CASSPQPGGLNEQYF
NA	NA	TRBV2	TRBJ2-3	TGTGCCAGCAGTGAAGCTCCCACACTTTCCCTAGCGAGGGATACGCAGTATTTT	CASSEAPTLSLARDTQYF
few	NA	TRBV25-1	TRBJ2-3	TGTGCCAGCAGTGATATAGGGGGAATTAAAGATACGCAGTATTTT	CASSDIGGIKDTQYF
NA	NA	TRBV10-2	TRBJ2-2	TGCGCCAGCAGTGAGAGGGCGGGACGCGCCGGGGAGCTGTTTTTT	CASSERAGRAGELFF
NA	NA	TRBV7-6	TRBJ1-1	TGTGCCAGCAGCTTAGCGCCAGGGAACACTGAAGCTTTCTTT	CASSLAPGNTEAFF
NA	TRBD2	TRBV5-4	TRBJ2-5	TGTGCCAGCAGCTTGCGGGAGGGGGGGGCGGAGACCCAGTACTTC	CASSLREGGAETQYF
NA	NA	TRBV3-1/TRBV3-2	TRBJ2-7	TGTGCCAGCAGCCAAGGAAGCGGGTGGTCCTCCTACGAGCAGTACTTC	CASSQGSGWSSYEQYF
NA	NA	TRBV7-9	TRBJ2-7	TGTGCCAGCAGCTCCCAGGGTTACGAGCAGTACTTC	CASSSQGYEQYF
NA	NA	TRBV7-2	TRBJ2-1	TGTGCCAGCAGCGATCCCTTGAGCAATGAGCAGTTCTTC	CASSDPLSNEQFF
NA	TRBD1	TRBV9	TRBJ1-6	TGTGCCAGCAGCCCGACGGGACAGGGCTTTTCACCCCTCCACTTT	CASSPTGQGFSPLHF
NA	NA	TRBV15	TRBJ1-2	TGTGCCACCAGCACAGGACAGCCGTCTTATGGCTACACCTTC	CATSTGQPSYGYTF
NA	NA	TRBV24-1	TRBJ1-1	TGTGCCACCAGGGTCCAACTCGCTGAAGCTTTCTTT	CATRVQLAEAFF
NA	NA	TRBV5-1	TRBJ1-2	TGCGCCAGCAGCCCCTCGACAGCTAACTATGGCTACACCTTC	CASSPSTANYGYTF
NA	NA	TRBV5-6	TRBJ2-1	TGTGCCAGCAGCTTTACTAGCATCTACAATGAGCAGTTCTTC	CASSFTSIYNEQFF
NA	NA	TRBV19	TRBJ1-1	TGTGCCAGTAGTATAGGGGGAGGACGAGGGACTGAAGCTTTCTTT	CASSIGGGRGTEAFF
NA	TRBD2	TRBV7-8	TRBJ2-5	TGTGCCAGCAGCTTGGGGAGGGCCCCCCTGGAGACCCAGTACTTC	CASSLGRAPLETQYF
NA	NA	TRBV18	TRBJ2-7	TGTGCCAGCTCACCAAGGCGGGGCTACGAGCAGTACTTC	CASSPRRGYEQYF
few	NA	TRBV6-1	TRBJ1-2	TGTGCCAGCAGTGAAGCAGGGGGGGCTGGCTATGGCTACACCTTC	CASSEAGGAGYGYTF
NA	TRBD2	TRBV7-9	TRBJ2-1	TGTGCCAGCAGCTTAGCGGGACTAGCGGGAGGGGGGCTTTACAATGAGCAGTTCTTC	CASSLAGLAGGGLYNEQFF
NA	TRBD1	TRBV18	TRBJ1-5	TGTGCCAGCTCACAGGGGGCAGGTCAGCCCCAGCATTTT	CASSQGAGQPQHF
NA	NA	TRBV7-2	TRBJ2-5	TGTGCCAGCAGCTTATCCCCAGGAGGTGGGACCCAGTACTTC	CASSLSPGGGTQYF
few	NA	TRBV28	TRBJ1-2	TGTGCCAGCACCCCCTTTATTAACTATGGCTACACCTTC	CASTPFINYGYTF